Reported below is one TCR beta chain. As yet, its antigen is unknown. In the original processing: Out-of-frame sequences were removed, leaving roughly 2.1 million distinct TCRbeta sequences. Sequencing was performed with immunoSEQ multiplex PCR; in TCRdb, only in-frame clones are kept and a portion is missing. Clone size and V and J calls were adopted from that table, with D and trimming inferred from the DNA. The sample shows 75,000 to 95,000 clones, 75% to 90% of them seen only once. Germline assignment: CDR1 GTSNPN and CDR2 SVGIG (reference sequence). This CDR3 contains 14 residues. The V segment lost 1 base and the J segment 3 bases; nucleotides outside the gene matches: 3. The data were taken from a study of memory CD4+ T cells and cytomegalovirus serostatus. Study-wide findings and caveats: Suggested: most of the CMV-linked TCR signature lies in CD4+ memory cells.

The sort gate was single viable CD3+CD4+CD8-CD45RO+ cells for memory CD4+ T cells. This clonotype originated in an adult in good health and CMV-seronegative. The specimen sequenced was memory CD4+ T cells from blood. This sequence joins TRBV30 and TRBJ2-3; 8 positions agree with TRBD2. The CDR3 region is CAWSDERGTDTQYF. Written as DNA, the CDR3 is TGTGCCTGGAGTGATGAGCGGGGGACAGATACGCAGTATTTT.